Following are 20 T cell receptor beta chains from one sample sequenced in a study of OX40 agonist ivuxolimab in advanced cancers. The data were produced by immunoSEQ multiplex PCR, yet TCRdb's version contains in-frame clones alone and is incomplete. The sample includes 65,000 to 75,000 clones, approximately 78% of them seen just once. The sequenced sample was CD4+ or CD8+ T cells sorted from blood, obtained in a trial of the OX40 agonist ivuxolimab. These receptors were collected from an adult with an advanced solid tumor such as melanoma, head and neck, liver or kidney cancer.

The V and J genes are TRBV2 and TRBJ2-4; 8 nucleotides align to TRBD2. The V segment lost 5 bases and the J segment 7 bases; nucleotides outside the gene matches: 7. This CDR3 is built from 14 residues. CDR1 and CDR2 (germline): SNHLY, FYNNEI. Here the CDR3 reads CASSNRGGLNIQYF. In DNA, the CDR3 is TGTGCCAGCAGTAATCGGGGGGGCCTGAACATTCAGTACTTC. Drawing the rest from reference TRBV2 and TRBJ2-4, the complete variable domain is EPEVTQTPSHQVTQMGQEVILRCVPISNHLYFYWYRQILGQKVEFLVSFYNNEISEKSEIFDDQFSVERPDGSNFTLKIRSTKLEDSAMYFCASSNRGGLNIQYFGAGTRLSVL.

In its sample, this clone was seen once. The chain combines TRBV5-1 with TRBJ2-2, with 11 bases matching TRBD1. V lost 4 bases and J lost 5; bases outside the gene matches: 10. Germline values: CDR1 SGHRS, CDR2 YFSETQ. The CDR3 consists of 17 residues. CDR3 bases: TGCGCCAGCAGCGGGAACGCCGGGACAGGGGGAACCGGGGAGCTGTTTTTT. Its translation: CASSGNAGTGGTGELFF.

This clone has more than one count but fewer than ten. The chain uses TRBV28 and TRBJ2-7; perhaps TRBD1 as D (6 bases). Germline CDR1 MDHEN, CDR2 SYDVKM. V was cut by 3 bases and J by 0 bases, with 12 bases left in between. The CDR3 has 15 residues. The CDR3, as DNA: TGTGCCAGCAGTTTCTCAGGGGTGAGCTCCTACGAGCAGTACTTC. It codes for CASSFSGVSSYEQYF.

This clone was counted between two and nine times. The rearrangement links TRBV6-4 to TRBJ1-1; TRBD1 matches 7 bases. The CDR3 extends over 13 amino acids. Germline lookup yields CDR1 MRHNA and CDR2 SNTAGT. The V and J ends lost 7 bases and 4 bases, in that order; junction bases with no gene match: 6. The CDR3 region is CASNRGLGTEAFF. The DNA of the CDR3 is TGTGCCAGCAATAGGGGGCTGGGCACTGAAGCTTTCTTT.

This clone was seen more than once but under ten times. The V call is TRBV7-9, the J call TRBJ1-1; D is possibly TRBD1 (6 bases). CDR3 length: 14 amino acids. Trimming took off 4 bases at V and 9 bases at J, with 18 bases between the two ends. Germline CDR1 SEHNR, CDR2 FQNEAQ (reference sequence). The DNA for the CDR3 is TGTGCCAGCAGCTCTCGACAGGAAAGCGAAAAAGCTTTCTTT. It is translated as CASSSRQESEKAFF.

The chain recombines TRBV5-3 with TRBJ2-3; TRBD1 agrees at 9 bases. TRBV5-3 is sorted into the ORF group, with uncertain function. CDR3 length equals 16 residues. The junction had 8 bases not matched to a gene; V was cut back by 4 bases and J by 2 bases. This chain's CDR3 is CARSLPDRGVTDTQYF. CDR3 coding DNA: TGTGCCAGAAGCCTACCGGACAGGGGTGTCACAGATACGCAGTATTTT.

V and J are TRBV6-5 and TRBJ2-7; a possible D gene is TRBD2 (5 bases). This CDR3 contains 13 residues. V was cut by 0 bases and J by 6 bases, with 9 bases left in between. The germline gives CDR1 MNHEY, CDR2 SVGAGI. The CDR3 loop is CASSYSRGSEQYV. The CDR3 nucleotides are TGTGCCAGCAGTTACTCGAGAGGGAGCGAGCAGTACGTC.

The V and J genes are TRBV27 and TRBJ1-1; 10 bases are a match to TRBD1. This CDR3 spans 14 amino acids. CDR1 is MNHEY, CDR2 SMNVEV, per germline (reference sequence). V trimming: 6 bases; J trimming: 4 bases; junction bases outside the gene matches: 5. Written as DNA, the CDR3 is TGTGCCAGCAGGGGGGGGACAGGGGTCACTGAAGCTTTCTTT. Translating it yields CASRGGTGVTEAFF.

A word on this clone: Different DNA sequences within this sample yield the same CDR3. The J gene is TRBJ2-7, the V gene TRBV30, with a tentative D call TRBD1 (5 bases). V was pared by 5 bases and J by 4 bases, with 12 bases between. This CDR3 is built from 12 residues. CDR1 is GTSNPN and CDR2 is SVGIG in the germline V gene (reference sequence). CDR3 DNA sequence: TGTGCCTGGTCCGTGGGGCGGTACGAGCAGTACTTC. It is translated as CAWSVGRYEQYF.

The chain recombines TRBV19 with TRBJ1-2; D remains ambiguous. The V end was cut by 6 bases, the J end by 7 bases, with 12 bases between. Germline V CDR1 and CDR2: LNHDA, SQIVND (reference sequence). The CDR3 consists of 12 residues. The CDR3 region has the DNA TGTGCCAGTAGCACCCGTTTTGGTGGCTACACCTTC. Translating gives CASSTRFGGYTF.

In DNA, the CDR3 is TGTGCCAGCAGCTTAGTCGGGACTAGCGGGGCAGATACGCAGTATTTT. It yields the protein CASSLVGTSGADTQYF. The chain links TRBV7-2 to TRBJ2-3, with 13 bases identical to TRBD2. The junction had 2 bases not matched to a gene; V was cut back by 1 base and J by 4 bases. The CDR3 runs to 16 residues. Germline V gene lookup returns CDR1 SGHTA and CDR2 FQGNSA.

The chain employs TRBV28 and TRBJ2-1; 9 bases agree with TRBD1. CDR3 length: 15 amino acids. CDR1 and CDR2 from the germline V gene are MDHEN and SYDVKM. The trim removed 6 bases at V and 6 bases at J, leaving 9 bases unmatched. The CDR3 reads CASREQGAKTNEQFF. The DNA for the CDR3 is TGTGCCAGCAGGGAACAGGGGGCTAAGACCAATGAGCAGTTCTTC.

The chain recombines TRBV14 with TRBJ1-1; no definite D call. Trimming left V 5 bases short and J 0 bases short, with 7 bases between. In germline, CDR1 is SGHDN, CDR2 FVKESK. The CDR3 extends over 13 amino acids. In DNA form, the CDR3 reads TGTGCCAGCAGCGATTTCATGAACACTGAAGCTTTCTTT. It codes for CASSDFMNTEAFF.

CDR3: CASSYRDTGELFF. CDR3 nucleotides: TGTGCCAGCAGTTACAGGGACACCGGGGAGCTGTTTTTT. J is TRBJ2-2 and V is TRBV7-8, with a tentative D call TRBD1 (6 bases). Germline values: CDR1 SGHVS, CDR2 FQNEAQ. This CDR3 is built from 13 residues. The V gene lost 6 bases and the J gene lost 3 bases, with 8 bases spanning the gap.

The chain is built from TRBV5-6 and TRBJ1-1; D gene ambiguous. Looked up from germline, CDR1 is SGHDT and CDR2 is YYEEEE. The CDR3 consists of 14 residues. V was trimmed by 7 bases and J by 4 bases, leaving 17 bases between them. The DNA of the CDR3 is TGTGCCAGCCGATCGTCGGTGGGGATCACTGAAGCTTTCTTT. The encoded protein is CASRSSVGITEAFF. Using reference TRBV5-6 and TRBJ1-1 for the parts outside the CDR3, the full variable domain is DAGVTQSPTHLIKTRGQQVTLRCSPKSGHDTVSWYQQALGQGPQFIFQYYEEEERQRGNFPDRFSGHQFPNYSSELNVNALLLGDSALYLCASRSSVGITEAFFGQGTRLTVV.

The sample holds a few counts of this clone. The chain combines TRBV4-2 with TRBJ2-3; D might be TRBD2 (6 bases). Germline lookup yields CDR1 LGHNA and CDR2 YNFKEQ. The ends were cut back, 6 bases at V and 8 bases at J, with 27 bases in the middle. This CDR3 is built from 17 residues. The CDR3 DNA sequence: TGTGCCAGCAGGGGACTTCTAGCGAGGGGTGGCAAGCGTACGCAGTATTTT. It is translated as CASRGLLARGGKRTQYF.

The chain is built from TRBV19 and TRBJ2-2, with D unclear. V lost 2 bases and J lost 0, with 13 bases in between. Germline loops: CDR1 LNHDA, CDR2 SQIVND (reference sequence). CDR3 length equals 17 residues. For the CDR3, the DNA is TGTGCCAGTAGTATACGGGTATCCCTCCCGAACACCGGGGAGCTGTTTTTT. Translated, it gives CASSIRVSLPNTGELFF. Looking up the rest from reference TRBV19 and TRBJ2-2 gives the full variable domain: DGGITQSPKYLFRKEGQNVTLSCEQNLNHDAMYWYRQDPGQGLRLIYYSQIVNDFQKGDIAEGYSVSREKKESFPLTVTSAQKNPTAFYLCASSIRVSLPNTGELFFGEGSRLTVL.

The V gene is TRBV7-9, the J gene TRBJ1-1; D is uncertain. This CDR3 contains 14 residues. Trimming removed 5 bases from V and 1 base from J, with 11 bases in between. Germline-derived CDR1 and CDR2 are SEHNR and FQNEAQ (reference sequence). In nucleotides, the CDR3 is TGTGCCAGCAGCCCAGACTGGGAGAACACTGAAGCTTTCTTT. Protein: CASSPDWENTEAFF.

This chain links TRBV19 with TRBJ1-2; TRBD1 agrees at 10 bases. The germline V gene has CDR1 LNHDA and CDR2 SQIVND (reference sequence). This CDR3 is built from 15 residues. V shed 5 bases, J shed 7 bases, and the junction held 10 bases outside the gene matches. The CDR3 nucleotides read TGTGCCAGTAGTTCACCGGGACAGGGGCCATCTGGCTACACCTTC. Its translation: CASSSPGQGPSGYTF.

This chain connects TRBV5-1 to TRBJ2-7; 10 bases map to TRBD2. Germline assignment: CDR1 SGHRS and CDR2 YFSETQ. Germline trimming cut 3 bases from V and 3 bases from J; bases unmatched to any gene: 9. This CDR3 is 16 amino acids long. CDR3 nucleotides: TGCGCCAGCAGCTACTCTAGCGGGAGTCTCTACTACGAGCAGTACTTC. Translation: CASSYSSGSLYYEQYF.